The 18 T cell receptor beta chains listed next were all sequenced from one sample in a study of T cells after somatic rescue of genetic block. Method: immunoSEQ multiplex PCR; TCRdb's copy keeps in-frame clones and lacks some. In the table there are 80,000 to 100,000 clones, more than 80% of which are singletons. Sequenced: peripheral blood mononuclear cells (PBMCs). These TCRs come from a woman between 18 and 29 years old.

The rearrangement joins TRBV28 to TRBJ2-7; 7 nucleotides match TRBD1. The CDR3 length is 13 residues. Trimming removed 5 bases from V and 2 bases from J; junction bases left unmatched: 3. The germline CDR1 and CDR2 sequences are MDHEN and SYDVKM. CDR3: CASSPTGAYEQYF. The CDR3 nucleotides are TGTGCCAGCAGTCCCACAGGGGCCTACGAGCAGTACTTC.

The chain links TRBV7-2 to TRBJ2-7, with TRBD1 as a possible D gene (6 bases). Germline V gene sequence: CDR1 SGHTA, CDR2 FQGNSA. Trimming removed 5 bases at V and 1 base at J, with 15 bases between. The CDR3 is made up of 15 amino acids. This CDR3 is CASSPMTGISYEQYF. CDR3 DNA: TGTGCCAGCAGCCCGATGACAGGTATATCCTACGAGCAGTACTTC.

The chain couples TRBV28 to TRBJ2-1, with 14 bases that match TRBD2. J gave up 4 bases and V 7 bases, and 9 bases lay outside the gene matches. CDR1 and CDR2 from the germline V gene are MDHEN and SYDVKM. The CDR3 extends over 17 amino acids. The CDR3 region has the DNA TGTGCCAGCACCGGGACTAGCGGGAGAGGGATATACAATGAGCAGTTCTTC. This gives the protein CASTGTSGRGIYNEQFF.

The rearrangement links TRBV18 to TRBJ2-5; the D is unclear. CDR3 length: 13 amino acids. The V end lost 0 bases, the J end lost 1 base, and 3 bases lay between the germline ends. Germline V gives CDR1 KGHSH, CDR2 LQKENI. The CDR3 DNA sequence: TGTGCCAGCTCACCACCATCCCAAGAGACCCAGTACTTC. Translation gives CASSPPSQETQYF.

The chain couples TRBV27 to TRBJ1-1; D is unresolved. Germline-derived CDR1 and CDR2 are MNHEY and SMNVEV (reference sequence). V lost 3 bases and J lost 4, with 12 bases in between. The CDR3 is 14 amino acids. The DNA of the CDR3 is TGTGCCAGCAGTTTCATGGGGAATCTCACTGAAGCTTTCTTT. Translated: CASSFMGNLTEAFF.

The V call is TRBV27, the J call TRBJ2-7; 13 bases are shared with TRBD2. After removal of 5 bases from V and 1 base from J, the junction contained 8 bases not matched to a gene. This CDR3 comprises 17 residues. From germline, CDR1 is MNHEY and CDR2 SMNVEV (reference sequence). The CDR3 loop is CASSDGTSGVLSYEQYF. The DNA of the CDR3 is TGTGCCAGCAGTGACGGGACTAGCGGGGTCCTATCCTACGAGCAGTACTTC.

V is TRBV19 and J is TRBJ1-2; D remains unclear. The CDR3 extends over 14 amino acids. Germline CDR1 is LNHDA and CDR2 is SQIVND (reference sequence). Trimming removed 3 bases from V and 2 bases from J, with 10 bases in between. CDR3 protein: CASSIDPANYGYTF. In DNA, the CDR3 is TGTGCCAGTAGTATTGATCCTGCCAACTATGGCTACACCTTC.

The chain joins TRBV11-2 to TRBJ2-7; D unclear. With 4 bases removed from V and 1 base from J, the gap between germline ends came to 11 bases. The CDR3 totals 14 residues. CDR1 is SGHAT and CDR2 is FQNNGV in the germline V gene. CDR3 region: CASSSGPNSYEQYF. The DNA for the CDR3 is TGTGCCAGCAGCTCCGGACCAAATTCCTACGAGCAGTACTTC. The full variable domain, rest sourced from reference TRBV11-2 and TRBJ2-7, is EAGVAQSPRYKIIEKRQSVAFWCNPISGHATLYWYQQILGQGPKLLIQFQNNGVVDDSQLPKDRFSAERLKGVDSTLKIQPAKLEDSAVYLCASSSGPNSYEQYFGPGTRLTVT.

The V and J genes are TRBV28 and TRBJ2-7, with TRBD1 matching 8 bases. CDR1 is MDHEN and CDR2 is SYDVKM in the germline V gene. J lost 4 bases, V lost 7 bases, and 6 bases had no gene match. The length of the CDR3 is 13 residues. The CDR3 nucleotides read TGTGCCAGCACTCAGGGACAGGTGTACGAGCAGTACTTC. This gives the protein CASTQGQVYEQYF.

This clone has only one observation. This chain connects TRBV5-6 to TRBJ2-2; no definite D call. The CDR3 has 13 residues. Trimming cost V 4 bases and J 6 bases, with 10 bases left between them. From germline, CDR1 is SGHDT and CDR2 YYEEEE. CDR3 in DNA: TGTGCCAGCAGCCCCGACAATCCCGGGGAGCTGTTTTTT. Translation gives CASSPDNPGELFF. The whole variable domain, filled in from reference TRBV5-6 and TRBJ2-2, reads DAGVTQSPTHLIKTRGQQVTLRCSPKSGHDTVSWYQQALGQGPQFIFQYYEEEERQRGNFPDRFSGHQFPNYSSELNVNALLLGDSALYLCASSPDNPGELFFGEGSRLTVL.

The V call is TRBV29-1, the J call TRBJ2-2, with D possibly being TRBD1 or TRBD2 (5 bases each). The CDR3 totals 14 residues. Germline CDR1 reads SQVTM; CDR2 reads ANQGSEA. Deletions cut 6 bases from V and 8 bases from J, with 19 bases between. The CDR3 here is CSVTRDPATGELFF. In nucleotides, the CDR3 is TGCAGCGTAACCCGGGACCCCGCCACTGGGGAGCTGTTTTTT.

J is TRBJ1-6 and V is TRBV5-1, with TRBD1 matching 10 bases. The V gene end was trimmed by 3 bases and the J gene end by 13 bases; junction bases not matched to a gene: 7. Germline V gene lookup returns CDR1 SGHRS and CDR2 YFSETQ. The CDR3 contains 14 residues. The CDR3 here is CASSYGQGERPLHF. The DNA for the CDR3 is TGCGCCAGCAGCTACGGACAGGGGGAGAGGCCCCTCCACTTT.

The rearrangement uses TRBV18 and TRBJ1-1, with TRBD1 identical over 7 bases. Trimming cost V 2 bases and J 1 base; bases outside gene matches: 4. CDR1 KGHSH and CDR2 LQKENI come from the germline V gene. The CDR3 contains 15 residues. CDR3 bases: TGTGCCAGCTCACCAAAAGGGGGCCCGAACACTGAAGCTTTCTTT. The encoded protein is CASSPKGGPNTEAFF.

This clone was observed a handful of times. The chain uses TRBV7-8 and TRBJ1-5, with TRBD1 matching over 10 bases. This CDR3 has 17 amino acids. The V and J ends lost 5 bases and 5 bases, in that order; junction bases with no gene match: 12. Germline-derived CDR1 and CDR2 are SGHVS and FQNEAQ. In DNA form, the CDR3 reads TGTGCCAGCAGCAGGGGACAGGGGAGGACGTCCTATCAGCCCCAGCATTTT. It translates to CASSRGQGRTSYQPQHF.

The V call is TRBV29-1, the J call TRBJ1-2, with D maybe TRBD1 (5 bases). The V gene's germline CDR1 is SQVTM and CDR2 ANQGSEA. Trimming pared 0 bases from V and 4 bases from J, leaving 12 bases between. This CDR3 contains 14 residues. This chain's CDR3 is CSVEDPGPGYGYTF. In DNA form, the CDR3 reads TGCAGCGTTGAAGATCCGGGACCCGGCTATGGCTACACCTTC.

The rearrangement joins TRBV28 to TRBJ2-2, with 7 bases that match TRBD2. J was trimmed by 2 bases and V by 7 bases; bases with no gene match: 13. This CDR3 contains 17 residues. Germline V gene sequence: CDR1 MDHEN, CDR2 SYDVKM. CDR3 DNA: TGTGCCAGCAAATCTCCCGGGAGGCCTCGAAACACCGGGGAGCTGTTTTTT. This codes for CASKSPGRPRNTGELFF.

This rearrangement joins TRBV4-2 to TRBJ2-1; the match to TRBD2 covers 8 bases. The CDR3 has 18 amino acids. Unmatched junction bases numbered 10, after V lost 3 bases and J lost 0 bases. The germline V gene encodes CDR1 LGHNA and CDR2 YNFKEQ. The CDR3 bases are TGTGCCAGCAGCCACCTTACTAGCGGAGGGAGCTCCTACAATGAGCAGTTCTTC. Its translation: CASSHLTSGGSSYNEQFF.

V gene TRBV7-2 combines with J gene TRBJ2-5; no firm D call. The V end was cut by 7 bases, the J end by 8 bases, with 17 bases between. The CDR3 extends over 13 amino acids. From germline, CDR1 is SGHTA and CDR2 FQGNSA. CDR3: CASTRLVGETQYF. DNA of the CDR3: TGTGCCAGCACCCGGCTTGTAGGAGAAACCCAGTACTTC. Looking up the rest from reference TRBV7-2 and TRBJ2-5 gives the full variable domain: GAGVSQSPSNKVTEKGKDVELRCDPISGHTALYWYRQSLGQGLEFLIYFQGNSAPDKSGLPSDRFSAERTGGSVSTLTIQRTQQEDSAVYLCASTRLVGETQYFGPGTRLLVL.